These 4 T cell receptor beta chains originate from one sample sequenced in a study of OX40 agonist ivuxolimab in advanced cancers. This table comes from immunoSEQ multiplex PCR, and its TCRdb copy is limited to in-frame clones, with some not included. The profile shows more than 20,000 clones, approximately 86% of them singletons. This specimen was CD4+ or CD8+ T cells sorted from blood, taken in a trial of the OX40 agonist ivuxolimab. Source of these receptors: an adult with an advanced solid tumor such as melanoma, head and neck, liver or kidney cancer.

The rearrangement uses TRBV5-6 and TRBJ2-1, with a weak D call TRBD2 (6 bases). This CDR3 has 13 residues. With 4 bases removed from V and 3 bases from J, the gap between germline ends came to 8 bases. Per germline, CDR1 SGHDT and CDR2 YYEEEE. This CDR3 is CASSRGLYNEQFF. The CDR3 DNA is TGTGCCAGCAGCAGGGGACTCTACAATGAGCAGTTCTTC.

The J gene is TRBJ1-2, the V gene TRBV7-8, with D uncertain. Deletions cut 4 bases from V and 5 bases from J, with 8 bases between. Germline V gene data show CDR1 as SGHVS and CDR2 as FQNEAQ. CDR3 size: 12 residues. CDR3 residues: CASSSEKYGYTF. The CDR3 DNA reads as TGTGCCAGCAGCTCTGAGAAATATGGCTACACCTTC.

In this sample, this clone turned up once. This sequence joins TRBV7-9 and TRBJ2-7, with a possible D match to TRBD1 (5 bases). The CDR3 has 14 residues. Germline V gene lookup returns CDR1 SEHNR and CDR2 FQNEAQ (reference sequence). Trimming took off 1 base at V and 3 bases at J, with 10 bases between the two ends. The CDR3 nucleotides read TGTGCCAGCAGCTTAGAGCCCGACAGCTACGAGCAGTACTTC. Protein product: CASSLEPDSYEQYF.

The CDR3 region is CASRRLRGGDTEAFF. CDR3 DNA: TGTGCCAGCAGAAGGCTACGGGGTGGGGACACTGAAGCTTTCTTT. The chain employs TRBV9 and TRBJ1-1; no reliable D call. Per germline, CDR1 SGDLS and CDR2 YYNGEE. The CDR3 consists of 15 residues. V lost 5 bases, J lost 3 bases, and 17 bases lay in between.